Included here is one TCR beta chain sequence, with context. The assay was immunoSEQ multiplex PCR, and TCRdb's table has in-frame clones only and misses some. The data show approximately 11,000 clones, with about 94% seen just once and approximately 6.5% held by the top ten. The germline V gene has CDR1 SGHTA and CDR2 FQGTGA. After removal of 5 bases from V and 5 bases from J, the junction contained 5 bases not matched to a gene. This CDR3 spans 15 amino acids. The sample originates from a study of technical replicates of blood from a handful of donors. V gene TRBV7-3 combines with J gene TRBJ2-1; 11 bases map to TRBD2. This receptor was taken from a human donor in good health. The sample comprised PBMCs. CDR3 nucleotides: TGTGCCAGCAGCCCCGGGACTAGCGGTAACAATGAGCAGTTCTTC. Amino acids: CASSPGTSGNNEQFF.